This passage covers 30 T cell receptor beta chains from one sample sequenced in a study of cytomegalovirus exposure and HLA in healthy donors. Primers: 60 Vbeta forward and 13 Jbeta reverse. Sequenced by immunoSEQ multiplex PCR; TCRdb stores in-frame clones only, minus some. The table lists 150,000 or so clones, over 60% of them singletons, with roughly 4% in the top ten. Sequencing input: PBMCs. Receptors originate from a woman in her forties in good health and CMV-seronegative.

The chain is built from TRBV5-4 and TRBJ1-2; D uncertain. CDR3 length: 15 amino acids. Trimming removed 0 bases from V and 4 bases from J, with 13 bases in between. Germline V gene sequence: CDR1 SGHNT, CDR2 YYREEE (reference sequence). In DNA, the CDR3 is TGTGCCAGCAGCTTGGGCCATATGATGGCCTATGGCTACACCTTC. Amino acid sequence: CASSLGHMMAYGYTF. The full variable domain, completed using reference TRBV5-4 and TRBJ1-2, is ETGVTQSPTHLIKTRGQQVTLRCSSQSGHNTVSWYQQALGQGPQFIFQYYREEENGRGNFPPRFSGLQFPNYSSELNVNALELDDSALYLCASSLGHMMAYGYTFGSGTRLTVV.

The chain recombines TRBV11-2 with TRBJ1-2; D is undetermined. The CDR3 has 13 amino acids. V dropped 6 bases and J dropped 4 bases, with 12 bases sitting between them. The V gene's germline CDR1 is SGHAT and CDR2 FQNNGV. CDR3 sequence reads: CASRDDILYGYTF. Here the CDR3 DNA reads TGTGCCAGCAGAGACGACATTCTCTATGGCTACACCTTC.

The chain recombines TRBV11-3 with TRBJ2-7; 7 bases fit TRBD1. The J segment lost 2 bases and the V segment lost 3 bases, leaving 10 bases of the junction unmatched. CDR3 length: 16 residues. From germline, CDR1 is SGHNT and CDR2 YENEEA. CDR3 sequence (DNA): TGTGCCAGCAGCTTTCGGGGTAGACAGGGCACCTACGAGCAGTACTTC. Amino acid sequence: CASSFRGRQGTYEQYF.

This clone was counted only a few times. V is TRBV10-3 and J is TRBJ2-7; 12 bases fit TRBD1. The CDR3 is made up of 14 amino acids. In germline, CDR1 is ENHRY, CDR2 SYGVKD. J lost 6 bases, V lost 5 bases, and 5 bases had no gene match. As DNA, the CDR3 is TGTGCCATCAGTTCCGGGACAGGGGGCTTCGAGCAGTACTTC. This sequence encodes CAISSGTGGFEQYF.

This chain uses TRBV5-1 with TRBJ2-2, with 10 bases fitting TRBD1. The CDR3 has 15 amino acids. CDR1 is SGHRS and CDR2 is YFSETQ in the germline V gene. Trimming took 0 bases from V and 6 from J; bases not matched to a gene: 2. The CDR3 here is CASSLEGQGSGELFF. The CDR3 DNA reads TGCGCCAGCAGCTTGGAGGGACAGGGGTCCGGGGAGCTGTTTTTT.

This sequence joins TRBV27 and TRBJ2-2; 10 nucleotides match TRBD1. From germline, CDR1 is MNHEY and CDR2 SMNVEV (reference sequence). V lost 3 bases and J lost 4; bases outside the gene matches: 5. The CDR3 spans 16 residues. CDR3 residues: CASSFSWDRGTGELFF. The CDR3 DNA reads TGTGCCAGCAGTTTTAGTTGGGACAGGGGCACCGGGGAGCTGTTTTTT.

This clone has a handful of counts. Here the CDR3 omits its conserved ending phenylalanine or tryptophan, so a read error is the likely source. V is TRBV6-1 and J is TRBJ1-4, with D maybe TRBD1 (6 bases). The germline V gene has CDR1 MNHNS and CDR2 SASEGT. The CDR3 consists of 17 residues. The V gene lost 4 bases and the J gene lost 0 bases, with 15 bases spanning the gap. The CDR3 region has the DNA TGTGCCAGCAGTGGGCCGAAGGGGGGGGCAACTAATGAAAAACTGTTTGTT. It encodes CASSGPKGGATNEKLFV.

The rearrangement links TRBV7-9 to TRBJ2-5; D remains ambiguous. V gave up 1 base and J gave up 0 bases, with 9 bases separating them. The CDR3 totals 15 residues. Germline V gene sequence: CDR1 SEHNR, CDR2 FQNEAQ (reference sequence). The CDR3 region has the DNA TGTGCCAGCAGCTTAGGGGCCGTGAACCAAGAGACCCAGTACTTC. The encoded protein is CASSLGAVNQETQYF.

The rearrangement uses TRBV27 and TRBJ2-1, with 7 bases lining up with TRBD2. The CDR3 is 16 residues long. Unmatched junction bases numbered 7, after V lost 5 bases and J lost 0 bases. In germline, CDR1 is MNHEY, CDR2 SMNVEV (reference sequence). The CDR3, as DNA: TGTGCCAGCAGTCCTTCCAGCGGGGCCTCCTACAATGAGCAGTTCTTC. It is translated as CASSPSSGASYNEQFF.

V gene TRBV18 combines with J gene TRBJ2-7; the match to TRBD1 covers 8 bases. V lost 0 bases to trimming and J lost 5 bases; unmatched junction nucleotides: 3. This CDR3 region has 14 residues. From germline, CDR1 is KGHSH and CDR2 LQKENI. In DNA form, the CDR3 reads TGTGCCAGCTCACCACCGTCAGGGGGCAACGAGCAGTACTTC. Amino acid sequence: CASSPPSGGNEQYF.

Only one count was recorded for this clone. The J gene is TRBJ1-4, the V gene TRBV30; D uncertain. This CDR3 is built from 11 residues. Trimming removed 4 bases at V and 8 bases at J, with 8 bases between. Germline V gives CDR1 GTSNPN, CDR2 SVGIG (reference sequence). The CDR3 loop is CAWNREEKLFF. For the CDR3, the DNA is TGTGCCTGGAATCGGGAGGAAAAACTGTTTTTT.

V usage is TRBV7-6 and J usage is TRBJ2-7, with D maybe TRBD1 (5 bases). V was clipped by 0 bases and J by 4 bases, with 13 bases between them. Germline V gene data show CDR1 as SGHVS and CDR2 as FNYEAQ. This CDR3 is built from 15 residues. The CDR3, as DNA: TGTGCCAGCAGCTTAGCGGCAGGGAAAGGGTACGAGCAGTACTTC. It encodes CASSLAAGKGYEQYF.

Turning to this clone: Distinct nucleotide sequences in the sample also encode this CDR3. J is TRBJ2-7 and V is TRBV5-6, with TRBD1 identical over 11 bases. This CDR3 spans 16 amino acids. V was pared by 0 bases and J by 5 bases, with 7 bases of the junction left unmatched. The germline V gene has CDR1 SGHDT and CDR2 YYEEEE. The CDR3 region is CASSLALGTGGNEQYF. The CDR3 DNA reads as TGTGCCAGCAGCTTGGCCTTGGGGACAGGGGGAAACGAGCAGTACTTC.

This chain connects TRBV2 to TRBJ1-1; D is uncertain. Germline CDR1 and CDR2: SNHLY and FYNNEI. The CDR3 loop spans 17 amino acids. V shed 1 base and J shed 4 bases, with 19 bases lying between them. The CDR3 bases are TGTGCCAGCAGTGAAGGCGGACTGAGGATCCCCAGCACTGAAGCTTTCTTT. Its protein is CASSEGGLRIPSTEAFF.

V is TRBV5-1 and J is TRBJ2-3, with 16 positions matching TRBD2. Losses at the gene ends were 3 bases for V and 0 bases for J; bases not matched to a gene: 4. This CDR3 contains 18 residues. Germline assignment: CDR1 SGHRS and CDR2 YFSETQ. The chain's CDR3 is CASSSGLAGGRSTDTQYF. In DNA, the CDR3 is TGCGCCAGCAGCTCGGGACTAGCGGGGGGGAGAAGCACAGATACGCAGTATTTT.

The V gene is TRBV27, the J gene TRBJ2-7, with 10 bases aligning to TRBD1. This CDR3 is 14 amino acids long. The V and J ends lost 6 bases and 6 bases, in that order; junction bases with no gene match: 8. Germline V gives CDR1 MNHEY, CDR2 SMNVEV (reference sequence). The CDR3 region is CASSPGQGLGEQYF. The CDR3 region has the DNA TGTGCCAGCAGCCCGGGACAGGGGTTGGGCGAGCAGTACTTC.

The V and J genes are TRBV29-1 and TRBJ1-1; D is perhaps TRBD1 (5 bases). Trimming stripped 7 bases from V and 5 bases from J, with 14 bases between. CDR3 length equals 12 residues. Germline lookup yields CDR1 SQVTM and CDR2 ANQGSEA. CDR3 in DNA: TGCAGCGGGGGCAGGGCTTTAACTGAAGCTTTCTTT. Translated: CSGGRALTEAFF.

Note on this clone: The junction differs from germline at one of its ends, possibly a read error. This chain uses TRBV6-5 with TRBJ2-7; TRBD2 matches 8 bases. Germline V gene sequence: CDR1 MNHEY, CDR2 SVGAGI. The CDR3 consists of 14 residues. In DNA, the CDR3 is TGTGCCAGCAGTTATATAGCGGGGACCTACGGGCAGTACTTC. As protein: CASSYIAGTYGQYF.

The chain uses TRBV6-5 and TRBJ1-6; D is uncertain. Trimming removed 8 bases at V and 4 bases at J, with 6 bases between. The CDR3 is 12 residues long. Germline V lookup: CDR1 MNHEY, CDR2 SVGAGI. Here the CDR3 reads CASREYNSPLHF. The CDR3 nucleotides are TGTGCCAGCCGGGAGTATAATTCACCCCTCCACTTT.

The chain recombines TRBV5-1 with TRBJ2-1, with TRBD1 matching 12 bases. The trim removed 4 bases at V and 7 bases at J, leaving 9 bases unmatched. Germline CDR1 SGHRS, CDR2 YFSETQ. The CDR3 is 16 amino acids. For the CDR3, the DNA is TGCGCCAGCAGCCCGATCGGGACAGGGGGCAATAATGAGCAGTTCTTC. Protein sequence: CASSPIGTGGNNEQFF.

This CDR3 is CASSHGGNQPQHF. The CDR3 coding sequence is TGTGCCAGCAGCCATGGGGGGAATCAGCCCCAGCATTTT. The chain employs TRBV7-9 and TRBJ1-5; possible D gene TRBD1, 5 bases. CDR1 is SEHNR and CDR2 is FQNEAQ in the germline V gene (reference sequence). The CDR3 loop spans 13 amino acids. V lost 5 bases to trimming and J lost 4 bases, with 9 bases between them.

The chain has TRBV6-6 and TRBJ2-2; D is unresolved. The CDR3 has 14 residues. The V end lost 4 bases, the J end lost 1 base, and 7 bases lay between the germline ends. Germline V gives CDR1 MNHNY, CDR2 SVGAGI (reference sequence). CDR3 in DNA: TGTGCCAGCAGTTTCATAGTGAACACCGGGGAGCTGTTTTTT. Protein: CASSFIVNTGELFF.

This sequence joins TRBV4-1 and TRBJ2-7; possibly TRBD1 for D (6 bases). Germline lookup yields CDR1 MGHRA and CDR2 YSYEKL. V lost 2 bases and J lost 2, with 13 bases in between. This CDR3 is built from 15 residues. In DNA, the CDR3 is TGCGCCAGCAGCCAACAACAGGGTCGTCCCTACGAGCAGTACTTC. Its translation: CASSQQQGRPYEQYF.

The chain links TRBV5-6 to TRBJ2-3; 9 positions agree with TRBD1. Per the germline V gene, CDR1 is SGHDT and CDR2 is YYEEEE. V gave up 1 base and J gave up 9 bases; unmatched junction bases: 3. The length of the CDR3 is 13 residues. The CDR3 region has the DNA TGTGCCAGCAGCTTGTTCGGGACAGGGACGCAGTATTTT. Amino acid sequence: CASSLFGTGTQYF.

The sample holds one count of this clone. This chain connects TRBV7-6 to TRBJ2-1; D is perhaps TRBD2 (5 bases). Germline lookup yields CDR1 SGHVS and CDR2 FNYEAQ. This CDR3 region has 13 residues. V lost 4 bases to trimming and J lost 9 bases, with 13 bases between them. The CDR3 coding sequence is TGTGCCAGCAGCTCACTAGTGAGACGTGAGCAGTTCTTC. It yields the protein CASSSLVRREQFF.

This chain joins TRBV5-1 and TRBJ1-1, with D perhaps TRBD1 (6 bases). The CDR3 sequence is 14 residues long. The germline CDR1 and CDR2 sequences are SGHRS and YFSETQ. The V end lost 3 bases, the J end lost 5 bases, and 14 bases lay between the germline ends. In DNA, the CDR3 is TGCGCCAGCAGCTCACAGGGCATAGAGACTGAAGCTTTCTTT. Encoded protein: CASSSQGIETEAFF.

The chain employs TRBV5-1 and TRBJ2-3; 11 bases match TRBD1. This CDR3 is 15 amino acids long. V shed 3 bases, J shed 4 bases, and the junction held 4 bases outside the gene matches. Germline V gives CDR1 SGHRS, CDR2 YFSETQ. The CDR3 DNA follows: TGCGCCAGCAGCTCGGGACAGGGGGTCGCAGATACGCAGTATTTT. It specifies CASSSGQGVADTQYF. Together with reference TRBV5-1 and TRBJ2-3, the CDR3 gives the full variable domain: KAGVTQTPRYLIKTRGQQVTLSCSPISGHRSVSWYQQTPGQGLQFLFEYFSETQRNKGNFPGRFSGRQFSNSRSEMNVSTLELGDSALYLCASSSGQGVADTQYFGPGTRLTVL.

This rearrangement joins TRBV18 to TRBJ2-3, with TRBD1 as a possible D gene (6 bases). Germline V gives CDR1 KGHSH, CDR2 LQKENI. Trimming took off 0 bases at V and 0 bases at J, with 10 bases between the two ends. The CDR3 spans 16 residues. The CDR3 reads CASSPPGTPSTDTQYF. The DNA for the CDR3 is TGTGCCAGCTCACCACCCGGGACACCTAGCACAGATACGCAGTATTTT.

The V and J genes are TRBV9 and TRBJ2-1; the D is unclear. The CDR3 totals 15 residues. Germline V lookup: CDR1 SGDLS, CDR2 YYNGEE. V was shortened by 3 bases and J by 1 base, with 11 bases between the two germline ends. The CDR3 coding sequence is TGTGCCAGCAGCGCGGAGACGGATTCCTACAATGAGCAGTTCTTC. This sequence encodes CASSAETDSYNEQFF.

This chain connects TRBV5-4 to TRBJ1-2; tentative D call: TRBD1 (6 bases). Trimming removed 4 bases from V and 5 bases from J, with 18 bases in between. Germline-derived CDR1 and CDR2 are SGHNT and YYREEE (reference sequence). This CDR3 is 15 amino acids long. CDR3 nucleotides: TGTGCCAGCAGCCGGCCGGGAAGGGGGTTATATGGCTACACCTTC. Translation: CASSRPGRGLYGYTF.